This TCR beta chain comes out of a study of blood T cell repertoires in COVID-19. For the study at large: The origin of the acute and convalescent COVID-19 samples was the United States, Italy and Spain. The cDNA or gDNA used as material had been derived from T cells, B-cell-depleted T cells, or PBMCs.

Authors' methods: How many nucleated cells were present was estimated from reference gene primer amplification. The data were produced by immunoSEQ multiplex PCR, yet TCRdb's version contains in-frame clones alone and is incomplete. V and J calls and clone size are given by that table; D and trimming were obtained from the DNA. The table records roughly 240,000 clones, 87% of them present only once. Germline CDR1 reads WSHSY; CDR2 reads SAAADI. The V gene lost 7 bases and the J gene lost 5 bases, with 9 bases spanning the gap. The CDR3 totals 12 residues. All enrollees were about 18 to 100 years old and from approximately 25 US areas.

This clonotype was sampled from a woman younger than 45 with acute COVID-19. The chain couples TRBV10-2 to TRBJ1-5; possibly TRBD1 for D (6 bases). The sequenced material came from PBMCs or T cells enriched from blood (not recorded which). CDR3 in amino acids: CASTEGDQPQHF. CDR3 coding DNA: TGCGCCAGCACCGAGGGGGATCAGCCCCAGCATTTT.